The source of this TCR beta chain is a study of blood T cells in healthy people across ages. Germline CDR1 is SGHAT and CDR2 is FQDESV (reference sequence). The length of the CDR3 is 15 residues. The V gene lost 4 bases and the J gene lost 4 bases, with 14 bases spanning the gap. It was with a sample-barcoded 5' primer and a J-beta primer mix that a second PCR of roughly 7 to 12 cycles was run. TCRdb passed the 5' RACE reads through MiXCR, listing each CDR3 protein once. The sample shows 1.5 million to 2 million distinct CDR3 sequences, about 49% of them seen only once. The table lists this clonotype with a few counts.

The sequence was collected from a woman in her forties in good health. The V and J genes are TRBV11-1 and TRBJ2-1; D perhaps matches TRBD2 (6 bases). Sequenced: blood. The CDR3 DNA sequence: TGTGCCAGCAGCTCGGGGACTCAACAGTACAATGAGCAGTTCTTC. Its translation is CASSSGTQQYNEQFF.